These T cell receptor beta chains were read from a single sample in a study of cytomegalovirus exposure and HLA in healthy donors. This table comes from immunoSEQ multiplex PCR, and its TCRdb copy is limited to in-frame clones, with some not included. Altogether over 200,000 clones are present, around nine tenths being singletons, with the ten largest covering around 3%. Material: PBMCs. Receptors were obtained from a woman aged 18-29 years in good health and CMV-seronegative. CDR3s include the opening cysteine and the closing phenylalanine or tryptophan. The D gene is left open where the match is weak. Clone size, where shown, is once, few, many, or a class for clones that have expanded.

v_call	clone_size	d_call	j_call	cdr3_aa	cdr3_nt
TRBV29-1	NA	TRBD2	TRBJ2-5	CSVVRAGELIETQYF	TGCAGCGTTGTAAGAGCGGGAGAACTCATAGAGACCCAGTACTTC
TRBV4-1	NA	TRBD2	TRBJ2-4	CASSQSSGRTKNIQYF	TGCGCCAGCAGCCAGTCTAGCGGGAGAACCAAAAACATTCAGTACTTC
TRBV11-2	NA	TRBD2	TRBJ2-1	CASSLRGTRGTNEQFF	TGTGCCAGCAGCTTAAGGGGGACTAGGGGAACCAATGAGCAGTTCTTC
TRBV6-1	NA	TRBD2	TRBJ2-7	CASRRAGTNSYEQYF	TGTGCCAGCAGAAGAGCGGGGACGAACTCCTACGAGCAGTACTTC
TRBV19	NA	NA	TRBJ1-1	CASSILGGNTEAFF	TGTGCCAGTAGTATTTTGGGGGGGAACACTGAAGCTTTCTTT
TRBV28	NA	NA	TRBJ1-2	CASSQTLPNYGYTF	TGTGCCAGCAGCCAAACACTACCCAACTATGGCTACACCTTC
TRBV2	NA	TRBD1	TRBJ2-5	CASRWTGTFQETQYF	TGTGCCAGCAGATGGACAGGGACTTTTCAAGAGACCCAGTACTTC
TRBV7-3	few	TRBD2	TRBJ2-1	CASSSGLAGDEQFF	TGTGCCAGCAGCTCGGGACTAGCGGGAGATGAGCAGTTCTTC
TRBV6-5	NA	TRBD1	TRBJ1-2	CAAGQVHLYGYTF	TGTGCCGCAGGACAGGTCCATTTATATGGCTACACCTTC
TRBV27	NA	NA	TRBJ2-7	CASRSDKSYEQYF	TGTGCCAGCAGATCCGACAAATCCTACGAGCAGTACTTC
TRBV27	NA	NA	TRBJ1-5	CASSLGSNQPQHF	TGTGCCAGCAGTTTGGGCAGTAATCAGCCCCAGCATTTT
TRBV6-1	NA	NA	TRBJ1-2	CASSELPGSGDGYTF	TGTGCCAGCAGTGAACTTCCAGGCTCGGGGGATGGCTACACCTTC
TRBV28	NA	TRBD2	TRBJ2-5	CASRSTLAGGRETQYF	TGTGCCAGCAGATCCACGTTAGCGGGAGGGCGAGAGACCCAGTACTTC
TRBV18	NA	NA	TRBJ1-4	CASSNRRANEKLFF	TGTGCCAGCTCAAACAGGAGGGCGAATGAAAAACTGTTTTTT
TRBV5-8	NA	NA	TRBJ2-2	CASGRNLDTGELFF	TGTGCCAGCGGGAGGAACTTGGACACCGGGGAGCTGTTTTTT
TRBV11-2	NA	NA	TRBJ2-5	CASSVAFQETQYF	TGTGCCAGCAGCGTAGCGTTCCAAGAGACCCAGTACTTC
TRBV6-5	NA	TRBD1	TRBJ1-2	CASRPRQGTNYGYTF	TGTGCCAGCAGACCACGACAGGGAACTAACTATGGCTACACCTTC